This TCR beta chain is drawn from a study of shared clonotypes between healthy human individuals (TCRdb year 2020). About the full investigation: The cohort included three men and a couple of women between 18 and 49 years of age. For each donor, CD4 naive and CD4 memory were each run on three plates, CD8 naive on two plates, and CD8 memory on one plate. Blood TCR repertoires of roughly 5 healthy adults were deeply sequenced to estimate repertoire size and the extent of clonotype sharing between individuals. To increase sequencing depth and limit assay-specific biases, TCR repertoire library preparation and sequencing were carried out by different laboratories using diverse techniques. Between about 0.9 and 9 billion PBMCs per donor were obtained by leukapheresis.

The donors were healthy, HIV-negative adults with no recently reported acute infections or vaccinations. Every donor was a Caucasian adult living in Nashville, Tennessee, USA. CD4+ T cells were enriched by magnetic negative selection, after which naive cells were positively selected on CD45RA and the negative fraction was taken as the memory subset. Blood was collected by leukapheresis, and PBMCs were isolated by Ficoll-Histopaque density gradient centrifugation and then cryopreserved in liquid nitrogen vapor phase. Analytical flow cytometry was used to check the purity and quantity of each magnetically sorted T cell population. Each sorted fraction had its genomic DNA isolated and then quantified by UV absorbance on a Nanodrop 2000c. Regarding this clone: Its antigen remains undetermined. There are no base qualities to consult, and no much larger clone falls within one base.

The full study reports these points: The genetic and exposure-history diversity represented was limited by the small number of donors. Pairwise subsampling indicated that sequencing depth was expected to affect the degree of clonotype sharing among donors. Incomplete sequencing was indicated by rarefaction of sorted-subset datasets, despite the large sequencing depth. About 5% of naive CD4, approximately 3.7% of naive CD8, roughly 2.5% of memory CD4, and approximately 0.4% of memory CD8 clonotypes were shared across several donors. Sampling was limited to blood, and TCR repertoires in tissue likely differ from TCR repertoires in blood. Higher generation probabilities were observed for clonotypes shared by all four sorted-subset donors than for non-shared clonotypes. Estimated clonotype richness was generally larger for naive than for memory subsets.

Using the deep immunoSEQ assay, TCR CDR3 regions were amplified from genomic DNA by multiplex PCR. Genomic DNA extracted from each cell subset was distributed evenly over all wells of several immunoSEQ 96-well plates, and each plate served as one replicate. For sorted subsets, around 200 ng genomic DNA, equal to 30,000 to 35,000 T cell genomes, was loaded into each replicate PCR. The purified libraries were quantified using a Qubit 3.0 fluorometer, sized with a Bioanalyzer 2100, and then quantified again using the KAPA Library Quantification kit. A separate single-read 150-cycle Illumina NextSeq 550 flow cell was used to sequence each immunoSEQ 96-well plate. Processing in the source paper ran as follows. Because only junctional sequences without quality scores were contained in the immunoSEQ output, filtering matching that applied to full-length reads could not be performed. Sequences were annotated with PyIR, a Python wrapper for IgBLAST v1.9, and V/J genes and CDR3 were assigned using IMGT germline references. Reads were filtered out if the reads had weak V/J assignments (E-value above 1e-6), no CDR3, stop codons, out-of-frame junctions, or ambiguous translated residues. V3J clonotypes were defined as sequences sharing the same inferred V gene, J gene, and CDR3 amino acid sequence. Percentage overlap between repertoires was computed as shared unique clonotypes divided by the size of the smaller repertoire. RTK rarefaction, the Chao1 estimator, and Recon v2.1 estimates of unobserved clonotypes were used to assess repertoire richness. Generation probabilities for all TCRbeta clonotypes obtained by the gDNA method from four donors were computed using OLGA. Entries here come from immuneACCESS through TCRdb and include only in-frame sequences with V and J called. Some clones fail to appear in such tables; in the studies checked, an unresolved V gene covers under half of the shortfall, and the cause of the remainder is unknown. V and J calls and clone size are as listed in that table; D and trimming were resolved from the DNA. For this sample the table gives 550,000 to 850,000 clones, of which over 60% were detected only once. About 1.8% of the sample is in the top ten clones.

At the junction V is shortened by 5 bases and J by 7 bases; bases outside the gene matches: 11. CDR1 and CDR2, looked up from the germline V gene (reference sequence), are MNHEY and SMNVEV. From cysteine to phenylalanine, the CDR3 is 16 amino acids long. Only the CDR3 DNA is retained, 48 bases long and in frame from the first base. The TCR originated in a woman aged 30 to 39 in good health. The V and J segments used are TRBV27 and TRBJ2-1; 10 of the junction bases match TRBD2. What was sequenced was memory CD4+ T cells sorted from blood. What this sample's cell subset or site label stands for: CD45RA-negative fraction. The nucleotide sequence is TGTGCCAGCAGTACACGGACTAGCGGAAAGCTAAATGAGCAGTTCTTC. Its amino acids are CASSTRTSGKLNEQFF.